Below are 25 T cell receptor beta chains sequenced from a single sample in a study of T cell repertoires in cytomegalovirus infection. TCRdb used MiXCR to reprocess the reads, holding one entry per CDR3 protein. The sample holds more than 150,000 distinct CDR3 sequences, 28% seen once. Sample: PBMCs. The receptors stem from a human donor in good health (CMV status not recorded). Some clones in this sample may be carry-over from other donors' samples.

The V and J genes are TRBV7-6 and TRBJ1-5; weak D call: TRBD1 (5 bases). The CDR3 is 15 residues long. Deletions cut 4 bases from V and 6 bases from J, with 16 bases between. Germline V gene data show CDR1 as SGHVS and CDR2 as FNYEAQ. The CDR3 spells CASSSGGGAGQPQHF. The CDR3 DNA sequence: TGTGCCAGCAGCTCCGGGGGAGGGGCTGGTCAGCCCCAGCATTTT.

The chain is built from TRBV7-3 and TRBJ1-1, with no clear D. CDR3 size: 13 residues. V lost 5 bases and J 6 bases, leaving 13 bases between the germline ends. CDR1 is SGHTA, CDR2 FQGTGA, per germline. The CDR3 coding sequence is TGTGCCAGCAGCCTAGACCAGAATGCTGAAGCTTTCTTT. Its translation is CASSLDQNAEAFF.

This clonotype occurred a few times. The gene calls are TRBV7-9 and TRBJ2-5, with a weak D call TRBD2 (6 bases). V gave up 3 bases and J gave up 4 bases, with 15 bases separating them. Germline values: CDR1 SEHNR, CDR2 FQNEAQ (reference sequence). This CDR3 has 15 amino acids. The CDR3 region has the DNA TGTGCCAGCAGCTTGATGAAGAAGGAGGGAGAGACCCAGTACTTC. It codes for CASSLMKKEGETQYF.

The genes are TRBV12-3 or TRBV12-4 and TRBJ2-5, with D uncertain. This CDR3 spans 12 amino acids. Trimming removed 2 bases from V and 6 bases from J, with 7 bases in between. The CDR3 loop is CASSLRSKTQYF. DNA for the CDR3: TGTGCCAGCAGTTTAAGATCGAAGACCCAGTACTTC.

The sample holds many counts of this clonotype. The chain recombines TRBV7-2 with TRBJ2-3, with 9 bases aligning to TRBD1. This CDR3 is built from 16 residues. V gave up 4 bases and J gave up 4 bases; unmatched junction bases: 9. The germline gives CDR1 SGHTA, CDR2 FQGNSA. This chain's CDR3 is CASSSPGTGSADTQYF. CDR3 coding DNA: TGTGCCAGCAGCTCGCCCGGGACAGGGAGCGCAGATACGCAGTATTTT.

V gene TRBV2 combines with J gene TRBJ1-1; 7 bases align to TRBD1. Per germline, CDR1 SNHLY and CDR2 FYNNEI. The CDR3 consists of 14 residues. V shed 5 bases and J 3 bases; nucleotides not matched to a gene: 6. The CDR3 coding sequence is TGTGCCAGCAGTAAGGGGGCTCTGGACACTGAAGCTTTCTTT. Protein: CASSKGALDTEAFF.

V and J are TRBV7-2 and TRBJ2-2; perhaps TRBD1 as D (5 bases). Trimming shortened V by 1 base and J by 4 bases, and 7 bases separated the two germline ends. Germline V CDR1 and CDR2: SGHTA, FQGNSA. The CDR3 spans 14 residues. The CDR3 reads CASSLEQATGELFF. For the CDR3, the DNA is TGTGCCAGCAGCTTAGAACAGGCCACCGGGGAGCTGTTTTTT.

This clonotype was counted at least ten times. The CDR3 reads CASSPQTGWTDGYTF. The CDR3 region has the DNA TGTGCCAGCAGCCCCCAGACAGGTTGGACTGATGGCTACACCTTC. This chain uses TRBV7-2 with TRBJ1-2, with a weak D call TRBD1 (6 bases). The CDR3 is 15 residues long. Trimming removed 5 bases from V and 6 bases from J, with 19 bases in between. Looked up from germline, CDR1 is SGHTA and CDR2 is FQGNSA.

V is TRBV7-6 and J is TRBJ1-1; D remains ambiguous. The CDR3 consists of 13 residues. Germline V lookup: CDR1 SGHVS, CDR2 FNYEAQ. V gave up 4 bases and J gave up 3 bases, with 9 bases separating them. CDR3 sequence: CASSSALDTEAFF. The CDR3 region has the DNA TGTGCCAGCAGCTCAGCCTTGGACACTGAAGCTTTCTTT.

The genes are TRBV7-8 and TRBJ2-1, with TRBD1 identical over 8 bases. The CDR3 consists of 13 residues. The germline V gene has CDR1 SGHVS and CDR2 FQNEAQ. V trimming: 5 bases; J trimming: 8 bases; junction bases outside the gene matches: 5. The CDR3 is CASSNDRGDEQFF. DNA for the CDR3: TGTGCCAGCAGCAATGACAGGGGCGATGAGCAGTTCTTC.

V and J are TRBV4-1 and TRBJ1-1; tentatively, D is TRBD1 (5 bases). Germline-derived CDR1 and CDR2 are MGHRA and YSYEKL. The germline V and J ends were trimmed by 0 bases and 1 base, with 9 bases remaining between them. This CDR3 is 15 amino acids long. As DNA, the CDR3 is TGCGCCAGCAGCCAAGACAGGGCTAGGAACACTGAAGCTTTCTTT. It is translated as CASSQDRARNTEAFF.

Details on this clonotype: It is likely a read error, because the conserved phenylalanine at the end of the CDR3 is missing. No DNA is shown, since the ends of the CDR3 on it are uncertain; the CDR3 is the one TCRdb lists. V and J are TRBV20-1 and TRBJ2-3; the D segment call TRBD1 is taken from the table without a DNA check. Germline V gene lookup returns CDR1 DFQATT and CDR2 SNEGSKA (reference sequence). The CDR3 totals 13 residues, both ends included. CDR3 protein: CSASGTIIPDTQY.

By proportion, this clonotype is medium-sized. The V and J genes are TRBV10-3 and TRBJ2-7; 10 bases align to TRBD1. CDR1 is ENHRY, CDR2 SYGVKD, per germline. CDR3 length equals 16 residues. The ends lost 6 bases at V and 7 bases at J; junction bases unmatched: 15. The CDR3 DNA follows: TGTGCCATCAGCAGCTCCACCGGGACAGGGGAAGGGGAGCAGTACTTC. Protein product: CAISSSTGTGEGEQYF.

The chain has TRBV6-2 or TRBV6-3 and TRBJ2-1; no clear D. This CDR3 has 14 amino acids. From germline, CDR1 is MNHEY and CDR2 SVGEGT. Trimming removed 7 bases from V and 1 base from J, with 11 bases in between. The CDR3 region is CASTILGSYNEQFF. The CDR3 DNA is TGTGCCAGCACCATTTTAGGGTCCTACAATGAGCAGTTCTTC.

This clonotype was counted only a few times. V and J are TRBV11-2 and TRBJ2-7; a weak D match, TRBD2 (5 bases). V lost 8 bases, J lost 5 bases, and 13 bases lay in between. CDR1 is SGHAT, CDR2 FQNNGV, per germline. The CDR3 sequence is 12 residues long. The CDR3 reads CASRRGYNEQYF. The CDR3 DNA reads TGTGCCAGCCGTAGAGGGTATAACGAGCAGTACTTC.

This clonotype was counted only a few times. CDR3 amino acids: CSVTYWDRRSGYTF. The DNA for the CDR3 is TGCAGCGTTACTTACTGGGACAGGCGATCTGGCTACACCTTC. The chain combines TRBV29-1 with TRBJ1-2; 8 bases match TRBD1. Germline CDR1 SQVTM, CDR2 ANQGSEA. This CDR3 contains 14 residues. With V trimmed by 5 bases and J by 7 bases, 12 bases remained unmatched.

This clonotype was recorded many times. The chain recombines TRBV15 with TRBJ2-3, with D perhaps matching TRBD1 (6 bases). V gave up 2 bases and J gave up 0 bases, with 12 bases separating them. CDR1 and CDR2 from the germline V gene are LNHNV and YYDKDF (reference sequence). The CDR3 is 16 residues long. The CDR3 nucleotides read TGTGCCACCAGCAGATCGACAGGACTTAGCACAGATACGCAGTATTTT. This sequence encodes CATSRSTGLSTDTQYF. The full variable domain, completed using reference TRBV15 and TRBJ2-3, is DAMVIQNPRYQVTQFGKPVTLSCSQTLNHNVMYWYQQKSSQAPKLLFHYYDKDFNNEADTPDNFQSRRPNTSFCFLDIRSPGLGDTAMYLCATSRSTGLSTDTQYFGPGTRLTVL.

CDR3 nucleotide sequence: TGTGCCACCTCGGGGGGGGCCTACAATGAGCAGTTCTTC. Amino acid sequence: CATSGGAYNEQFF. This chain links TRBV3-1 with TRBJ2-1; 8 nucleotides match TRBD2. J was trimmed by 2 bases and V by 10 bases; bases with no gene match: 4. From germline, CDR1 is LGHDT and CDR2 YNNKEL (reference sequence). CDR3 length equals 13 residues.

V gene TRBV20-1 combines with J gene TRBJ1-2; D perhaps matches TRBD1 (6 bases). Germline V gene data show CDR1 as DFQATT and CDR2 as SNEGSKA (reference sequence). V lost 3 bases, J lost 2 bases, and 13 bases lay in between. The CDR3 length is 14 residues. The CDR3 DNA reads TGCAGTGCTAGGAAGCCCGGGGGCAACTATGGCTACACCTTC. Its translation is CSARKPGGNYGYTF.

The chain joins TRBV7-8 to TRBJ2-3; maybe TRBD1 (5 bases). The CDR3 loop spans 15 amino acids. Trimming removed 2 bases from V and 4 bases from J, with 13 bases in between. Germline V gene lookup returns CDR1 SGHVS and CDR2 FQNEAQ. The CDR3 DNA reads TGTGCCAGCAGCTTACAGGGCCCCTCGGCAGATACGCAGTATTTT. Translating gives CASSLQGPSADTQYF. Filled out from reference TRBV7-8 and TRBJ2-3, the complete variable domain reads GAGVSQSPRYKVAKRGQDVALRCDPISGHVSLFWYQQALGQGPEFLTYFQNEAQLDKSGLPSDRFFAERPEGSVSTLKIQRTQQEDSAVYLCASSLQGPSADTQYFGPGTRLTVL.

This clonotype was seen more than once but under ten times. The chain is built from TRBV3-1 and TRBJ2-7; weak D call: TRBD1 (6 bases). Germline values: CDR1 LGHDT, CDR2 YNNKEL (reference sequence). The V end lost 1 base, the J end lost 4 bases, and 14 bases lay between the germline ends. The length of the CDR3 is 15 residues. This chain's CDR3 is CASSQAPRDIYEQYF. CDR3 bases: TGTGCCAGCAGCCAAGCCCCCAGGGACATTTACGAGCAGTACTTC.

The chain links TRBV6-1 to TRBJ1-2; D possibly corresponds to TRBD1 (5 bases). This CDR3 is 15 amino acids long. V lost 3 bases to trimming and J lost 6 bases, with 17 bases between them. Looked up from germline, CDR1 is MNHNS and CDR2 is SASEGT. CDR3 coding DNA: TGTGCCAGCAGTGACGGCGGCAGGGAACGGAATGGCTACACCTTC. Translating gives CASSDGGRERNGYTF.

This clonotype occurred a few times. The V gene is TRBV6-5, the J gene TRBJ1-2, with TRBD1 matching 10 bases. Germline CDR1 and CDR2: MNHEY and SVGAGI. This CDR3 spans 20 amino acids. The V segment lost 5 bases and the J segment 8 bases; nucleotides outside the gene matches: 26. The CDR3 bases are TGTGCCAGCAGTCCAATGCCCAGACAGGGGGCGACTTACGGAGGAAGCGGCTACACCTTC. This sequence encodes CASSPMPRQGATYGGSGYTF.

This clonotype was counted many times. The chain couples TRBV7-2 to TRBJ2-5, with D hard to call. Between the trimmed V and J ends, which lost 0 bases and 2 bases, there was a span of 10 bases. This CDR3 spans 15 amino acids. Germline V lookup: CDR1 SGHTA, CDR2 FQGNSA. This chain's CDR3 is CASSLAAAFQETQYF. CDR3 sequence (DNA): TGTGCCAGCAGCTTAGCGGCAGCATTTCAAGAGACCCAGTACTTC.

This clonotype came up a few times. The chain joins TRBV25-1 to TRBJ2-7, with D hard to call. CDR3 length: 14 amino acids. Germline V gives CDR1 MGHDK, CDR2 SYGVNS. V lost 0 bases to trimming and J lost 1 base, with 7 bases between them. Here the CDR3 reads CASSEYGASYEQYF. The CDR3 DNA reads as TGTGCCAGCAGTGAATATGGCGCATCCTACGAGCAGTACTTC.